These 9 T cell receptor beta chains originate from one sample sequenced in a study of blood T cell repertoires in COVID-19. The protocol was immunoSEQ multiplex PCR, while the TCRdb copy is restricted to in-frame clones and leaves out a portion. This sample has around 130,000 clones, with 84% found just once. The sequenced material came from peripheral blood. The receptor set was obtained from a woman under 40 who had recovered from COVID-19.

This chain links TRBV28 with TRBJ2-3, with 9 bases identical to TRBD2. V lost 6 bases, J lost 2 bases, and 12 bases stayed unmatched. CDR3 length: 17 amino acids. Germline assignment: CDR1 MDHEN and CDR2 SYDVKM. CDR3 protein: CASRKGASGAYTDTQYF. The CDR3 bases are TGTGCCAGCAGGAAAGGGGCTAGCGGGGCGTACACAGATACGCAGTATTTT.

The rearrangement links TRBV7-9 to TRBJ2-1; the D is unclear. This CDR3 is 15 amino acids long. V was clipped by 3 bases and J by 3 bases, with 12 bases between them. CDR1 and CDR2 (germline): SEHNR, FQNEAQ (reference sequence). CDR3 amino acids: CASSLTDLVYNEQFF. CDR3 nucleotides: TGTGCCAGCAGCTTGACTGATCTCGTCTACAATGAGCAGTTCTTC.

This clone came up once. This chain links TRBV11-3 with TRBJ2-3, with TRBD2 matching over 10 bases. The CDR3 is 15 residues long. Germline CDR1 SGHNT, CDR2 YENEEA. V lost 5 bases, J lost 4 bases, and 6 bases stayed unmatched. CDR3 sequence reads: CASSRKREGADTQYF. CDR3 coding DNA: TGTGCCAGCAGCCGTAAGCGGGAGGGTGCAGATACGCAGTATTTT. The whole variable domain, remainder taken from reference TRBV11-3 and TRBJ2-3, is EAGVVQSPRYKIIEKKQPVAFWCNPISGHNTLYWYLQNLGQGPELLIRYENEEAVDDSQLPKDRFSAERLKGVDSTLKIQPAELGDSAVYLCASSRKREGADTQYFGPGTRLTVL.

The CDR3 sequence is CASSQDGTGGRFYNSPLHF. CDR3 coding DNA: TGCGCCAGCAGCCAAGACGGGACAGGGGGCCGATTCTATAATTCACCCCTCCACTTT. The chain employs TRBV4-1 and TRBJ1-6; 12 bases agree with TRBD1. V shed 0 bases, J shed 3 bases, and the junction held 6 bases outside the gene matches. Germline-derived CDR1 and CDR2 are MGHRA and YSYEKL. This CDR3 has 19 residues.

DNA of the CDR3: TGTGCCAGCAGTCAGGGGAGCTCCTATAATTCACCCCTCCACTTT. As protein: CASSQGSSYNSPLHF. V is TRBV2 and J is TRBJ1-6, with a possible D match to TRBD1 (6 bases). Trimming stripped 5 bases from V and 0 bases from J, with 8 bases between. Germline V CDR1 and CDR2: SNHLY, FYNNEI. CDR3 length: 15 amino acids.

This clone was detected only a few times. V and J are TRBV18 and TRBJ2-2; unclear D gene. V was clipped by 6 bases and J by 4 bases, with 6 bases between them. CDR1 and CDR2 from the germline V gene are KGHSH and LQKENI. The CDR3 covers 12 residues. The CDR3 spells CASSPITGELFF. The CDR3 DNA reads TGTGCCAGCTCGCCTATCACCGGGGAGCTGTTTTTT.

The rearrangement links TRBV10-3 to TRBJ2-7; possible D gene TRBD1, 6 bases. V lost 7 bases and J 2 bases, leaving 12 bases between the germline ends. CDR1 and CDR2 (germline): ENHRY, SYGVKD. The length of the CDR3 is 13 residues. DNA for the CDR3: TGTGCCATCAAGGGGACATCCACCTACGAGCAGTACTTC. This encodes CAIKGTSTYEQYF.

V is TRBV7-9 and J is TRBJ1-1; 7 nucleotides line up with TRBD1. Germline lookup yields CDR1 SEHNR and CDR2 FQNEAQ (reference sequence). The CDR3 has 15 amino acids. The J segment lost 1 base and the V segment lost 3 bases, leaving 5 bases of the junction unmatched. CDR3 nucleotides: TGTGCCAGCAGCTTGGGGACAGATTGGAACACTGAAGCTTTCTTT. Protein: CASSLGTDWNTEAFF. The full variable domain, with the rest looked up from reference TRBV7-9 and TRBJ1-1, is DTGVSQNPRHKITKRGQNVTFRCDPISEHNRLYWYRQTLGQGPEFLTYFQNEAQLEKSRLLSDRFSAERPKGSFSTLEIQRTEQGDSAMYLCASSLGTDWNTEAFFGQGTRLTVV.

CDR3 nucleotide sequence: TGTGCCAGCACCGGAGGACTAGCGGGGGGCGCGATTCAAGAGACCCAGTACTTC. It yields the protein CASTGGLAGGAIQETQYF. The rearrangement joins TRBV2 to TRBJ2-5, with 14 bases matching TRBD2. CDR1 and CDR2 (germline): SNHLY, FYNNEI. This CDR3 has 18 residues. V was clipped by 7 bases and J by 2 bases; unmatched bases: 12.